The sequence of this T cell receptor (beta chain) was determined in a study of identical twins. TCRdb processed the 5' RACE reads anew with MiXCR; each CDR3 protein has one entry. Among hundreds of thousands of distinct CDR3 sequences listed, around 8% were seen once. Germline V gene lookup returns CDR1 LGHDT and CDR2 YNNKEL (reference sequence). This CDR3 has 17 amino acids. V gave up 3 bases and J gave up 2 bases; unmatched junction bases: 5. Only healthy Caucasians were included as donors. The same data also went into a second study, on yellow fever vaccine responses in identical twins.

The sequencing input was memory (CD45RO+) T cells sorted from blood. This sequence originates from a woman aged 18-30 years in good health. This rearrangement joins TRBV3-1 to TRBJ2-3, with 13 bases that match TRBD2. This CDR3 reads CASSHQLAGGVTDTQYF. The CDR3 coding sequence is TGTGCCAGCAGCCATCAACTAGCGGGAGGGGTCACAGATACGCAGTATTTT.